Below, 29 T cell receptor beta chains from the same sample are listed, as sequenced in a study of technical replicates of blood from a handful of donors. Libraries were prepared by immunoSEQ multiplex PCR; TCRdb keeps only in-frame clonotypes and omits some of them. This repertoire shows some 74,000 clones, nearly 98% found once; its top ten account for roughly 0.3%. Sequenced: T cells isolated from PBMCs. These receptors were collected from a human donor in good health.

The V gene is TRBV6-5, the J gene TRBJ2-1; a weak D match, TRBD1 (6 bases). V was cut by 2 bases and J by 7 bases, with 18 bases left in between. CDR1 MNHEY and CDR2 SVGAGI come from the germline V gene. This CDR3 region has 16 residues. The CDR3 nucleotides are TGTGCCAGCAGTTACGGGGGCTTAGGGACGGAAAATGAGCAGTTCTTC. This gives the protein CASSYGGLGTENEQFF.

The chain carries TRBV4-3 and TRBJ2-1, with 10 positions matching TRBD1. The CDR3 is 18 residues long. After removal of 0 bases from V and 0 bases from J, the junction contained 5 bases not matched to a gene. The germline CDR1 and CDR2 sequences are LGHNA and YSLEER. This CDR3 is CASSQDGTGVSSYNEQFF. DNA of the CDR3: TGCGCCAGCAGCCAAGATGGGACAGGGGTTAGCTCCTACAATGAGCAGTTCTTC.

V is TRBV29-1 and J is TRBJ2-7; TRBD1 matches at 8 bases. The CDR3 is 11 residues long. Germline CDR1 is SQVTM and CDR2 is ANQGSEA. Trimming cost V 6 bases and J 7 bases; bases outside gene matches: 5. The CDR3 sequence is CSVDRDREQYF. The CDR3 DNA reads as TGCAGCGTGGACAGGGATCGAGAGCAGTACTTC.

The chain combines TRBV4-1 with TRBJ1-2; TRBD1 aligns across 8 bases. The CDR3 extends over 13 amino acids. CDR1 is MGHRA and CDR2 is YSYEKL in the germline V gene. Trimming took 2 bases from V and 5 from J; bases not matched to a gene: 1. CDR3 in amino acids: CASSQRTGYGYTF. DNA of the CDR3: TGCGCCAGCAGCCAACGGACAGGGTATGGCTACACCTTC.

This rearrangement joins TRBV2 to TRBJ1-3; 8 bases are shared with TRBD1. The J segment lost 4 bases and the V segment lost 2 bases, leaving 4 bases of the junction unmatched. CDR3 length equals 15 residues. CDR1 and CDR2 (germline): SNHLY, FYNNEI. CDR3 DNA sequence: TGTGCCAGCAGTGAACAGGGGGCGTACGGAAACACCATATATTTT. Translated: CASSEQGAYGNTIYF.

The gene calls are TRBV19 and TRBJ2-6; the match to TRBD1 covers 8 bases. The CDR3 extends over 19 amino acids. V lost 7 bases and J lost 4; bases outside the gene matches: 18. In germline, CDR1 is LNHDA, CDR2 SQIVND (reference sequence). The CDR3 nucleotides read TGTGCCAGTAAGGGAGGACAGGGAAACAGTGAGACCGGGGCCAACGTCCTGACTTTC. This translates into CASKGGQGNSETGANVLTF.

This chain links TRBV20-1 with TRBJ2-3; D gene uncertain. CDR1 is DFQATT and CDR2 is SNEGSKA in the germline V gene (reference sequence). The V and J ends lost 6 bases and 7 bases respectively, with 11 bases between them. CDR3 length: 11 amino acids. CDR3: CSAVEHNTQYF. In nucleotides, the CDR3 is TGCAGTGCGGTGGAGCATAATACGCAGTATTTT.

The chain carries TRBV7-8 and TRBJ2-7, with TRBD1 matching over 7 bases. This CDR3 contains 14 residues. V lost 1 base to trimming and J lost 4 bases; unmatched junction nucleotides: 4. Per the germline V gene, CDR1 is SGHVS and CDR2 is FQNEAQ. CDR3 region: CASSLEGQIYEQYF. As DNA, the CDR3 is TGTGCCAGCAGCTTAGAGGGACAGATTTACGAGCAGTACTTC.

V is TRBV11-2 and J is TRBJ2-1, with TRBD2 matching 10 bases. This CDR3 comprises 17 residues. Germline loops: CDR1 SGHAT, CDR2 FQNNGV. Losses at the gene ends were 5 bases for V and 3 bases for J; bases not matched to a gene: 10. The CDR3 nucleotides are TGTGCCAGCAGCCTAAAGCGTTGGACTAGCGGCTACAATGAGCAGTTCTTC. Translating it yields CASSLKRWTSGYNEQFF. Based on the CDR3 plus reference TRBV11-2 and TRBJ2-1, the full variable domain is EAGVAQSPRYKIIEKRQSVAFWCNPISGHATLYWYQQILGQGPKLLIQFQNNGVVDDSQLPKDRFSAERLKGVDSTLKIQPAKLEDSAVYLCASSLKRWTSGYNEQFFGPGTRLTVL.

The V and J genes are TRBV7-9 and TRBJ2-7; D remains unclear. Germline values: CDR1 SEHNR, CDR2 FQNEAQ (reference sequence). The CDR3 is 12 amino acids. V lost 5 bases to trimming and J lost 2 bases, with 7 bases between them. The CDR3 nucleotides read TGTGCCAGCAGCCCGGTTACCTACGAGCAGTACTTC. Amino acids: CASSPVTYEQYF.

The V call is TRBV19, the J call TRBJ1-1; D unclear. Trimming pared 7 bases from V and 10 bases from J, leaving 16 bases between. Germline-derived CDR1 and CDR2 are LNHDA and SQIVND (reference sequence). CDR3 size: 12 residues. CDR3 amino acids: CASNSGGRGAFF. CDR3 bases: TGTGCCAGTAATTCCGGTGGGAGAGGAGCTTTCTTT.

In DNA, the CDR3 is TGTGCCAGCAGCTTAGGACAGATATATGGCTACACCTTC. Its translation: CASSLGQIYGYTF. The chain couples TRBV7-2 to TRBJ1-2, with D maybe TRBD1 (5 bases). The CDR3 extends over 13 amino acids. V was pared by 1 base and J by 5 bases, with 8 bases between. CDR1 and CDR2 from the germline V gene are SGHTA and FQGNSA.

The chain couples TRBV15 to TRBJ2-2, with 13 bases identical to TRBD2. The V segment lost 5 bases and the J segment 7 bases; nucleotides outside the gene matches: 16. The germline V gene has CDR1 LNHNV and CDR2 YYDKDF (reference sequence). There are 19 residues in the CDR3. The CDR3 sequence: CATSYSGGLAGREGGELFF. The DNA of the CDR3 is TGTGCCACCAGCTACTCAGGGGGACTAGCGGGGCGGGAGGGCGGGGAGCTGTTTTTT.

The V gene is TRBV29-1, the J gene TRBJ2-1; TRBD2 aligns across 10 bases. Losses at the gene ends were 5 bases for V and 5 bases for J; bases not matched to a gene: 3. CDR1 is SQVTM and CDR2 is ANQGSEA in the germline V gene. CDR3 length: 13 amino acids. The CDR3 loop reads CSVMGLANNEQFF. The CDR3 DNA reads as TGCAGCGTTATGGGACTAGCGAACAATGAGCAGTTCTTC.

The CDR3 DNA reads as TGTGCCAGCAGCCCCACGATTAGCATGAACACTGAAGCTTTCTTT. The encoded protein is CASSPTISMNTEAFF. The chain joins TRBV6-5 to TRBJ1-1; D is unclear. Per the germline V gene, CDR1 is MNHEY and CDR2 is SVGAGI. V was clipped by 6 bases and J by 0 bases, with 14 bases between them. The CDR3 sequence is 15 residues long.

This chain connects TRBV7-2 to TRBJ2-3, with D perhaps TRBD2 (5 bases). The CDR3 is 16 amino acids. Between the trimmed V and J ends, which lost 1 base and 1 base, there was a span of 12 bases. Germline V gene lookup returns CDR1 SGHTA and CDR2 FQGNSA. The CDR3 spells CASSLEGGYRTDTQYF. DNA for the CDR3: TGTGCCAGCAGCTTAGAGGGCGGGTACCGCACAGATACGCAGTATTTT.

The chain joins TRBV7-3 to TRBJ2-7, with TRBD1 identical over 7 bases. This CDR3 comprises 13 residues. The germline V gene has CDR1 SGHTA and CDR2 FQGTGA. Trimming at V came to 2 bases and at J to 2 bases, leaving 0 bases not matched to a gene. The CDR3 reads CASSLQGAYEQYF. The CDR3 nucleotides read TGTGCCAGCAGCTTACAGGGGGCCTACGAGCAGTACTTC.

The CDR3 sequence: CASSSRGAEKLFF. As DNA, the CDR3 is TGTGCCAGCAGTTCCAGGGGTGCTGAAAAACTGTTTTTT. The V and J genes are TRBV2 and TRBJ1-4; the D gene is possibly TRBD1 (6 bases). The ends were cut back, 5 bases at V and 7 bases at J, with 11 bases in the middle. The V gene's germline CDR1 is SNHLY and CDR2 FYNNEI. The CDR3 is 13 amino acids.

The chain couples TRBV7-9 to TRBJ2-5; 15 positions agree with TRBD2. Germline V gene data show CDR1 as SEHNR and CDR2 as FQNEAQ (reference sequence). The ends lost 5 bases at V and 0 bases at J; junction bases unmatched: 7. The CDR3 consists of 18 residues. CDR3 coding DNA: TGTGCCAGCAGCGCCGGGACTAGCGGGAGGCCGAACCAAGAGACCCAGTACTTC. Translated, it gives CASSAGTSGRPNQETQYF.

The chain couples TRBV4-1 to TRBJ1-1; possible D gene TRBD1, 6 bases. Trimming took 0 bases from V and 1 from J, leaving 6 bases between them. CDR3 length equals 14 residues. Germline V gene lookup returns CDR1 MGHRA and CDR2 YSYEKL. The CDR3 DNA sequence: TGCGCCAGCAGCCAAGAGGACAGGAACACTGAAGCTTTCTTT. Translating gives CASSQEDRNTEAFF.

The chain carries TRBV6-1 and TRBJ2-7, with D tentatively TRBD1 (5 bases). Germline CDR1 is MNHNS and CDR2 is SASEGT. The CDR3 is 15 residues long. V lost 2 bases and J 0 bases, leaving 11 bases between the germline ends. As DNA, the CDR3 is TGTGCCAGCAGTGAAACAGGCACCTACTCCTACGAGCAGTACTTC. It is translated as CASSETGTYSYEQYF.

This chain connects TRBV6-6 to TRBJ1-4, with D uncertain. CDR1 is MNHNY and CDR2 is SVGAGI in the germline V gene (reference sequence). The CDR3 spans 10 residues. V lost 6 bases and J 8 bases, leaving 4 bases between the germline ends. CDR3 residues: CASSQEKLFF. As DNA, the CDR3 is TGTGCCAGCAGCCAAGAAAAACTGTTTTTT.

The chain joins TRBV7-9 to TRBJ2-7, with TRBD1 matching over 7 bases. The CDR3 sequence is 13 residues long. J was trimmed by 6 bases and V by 3 bases; bases with no gene match: 5. Germline values: CDR1 SEHNR, CDR2 FQNEAQ (reference sequence). CDR3 in DNA: TGTGCCAGCAGCTTGCAAACAGGGGTCGAGCAGTACTTC. Protein product: CASSLQTGVEQYF.

The chain is built from TRBV28 and TRBJ2-7, with TRBD1 identical over 10 bases. The CDR3 has 15 residues. Trimming removed 2 bases from V and 3 bases from J; junction bases left unmatched: 4. In germline, CDR1 is MDHEN, CDR2 SYDVKM. The CDR3: CASSLLGTGVYEQYF. The CDR3 DNA sequence: TGTGCCAGCAGTTTACTGGGGACAGGGGTCTACGAGCAGTACTTC. The variable domain in full, completed from reference TRBV28 and TRBJ2-7, reads DVKVTQSSRYLVKRTGEKVFLECVQDMDHENMFWYRQDPGLGLRLIYFSYDVKMKEKGDIPEGYSVSREKKERFSLILESASTNQTSMYLCASSLLGTGVYEQYFGPGTRLTVT.

The chain uses TRBV6-1 and TRBJ2-4; weak D call: TRBD1 (6 bases). The CDR3 has 15 amino acids. Germline V CDR1 and CDR2: MNHNS, SASEGT. V lost 1 base, J lost 8 bases, and 15 bases lay in between. CDR3 nucleotide sequence: TGTGCCAGCAGTGAAGTAGGGGGAGCCGGATACATTCAGTACTTC. It translates to CASSEVGGAGYIQYF.

The J gene is TRBJ1-1, the V gene TRBV25-1; 10 bases align to TRBD1. Germline V gene data show CDR1 as MGHDK and CDR2 as SYGVNS. The trim removed 6 bases at V and 5 bases at J, leaving 0 bases unmatched. This CDR3 region has 12 residues. The CDR3 protein is CASRGQGTEAFF. As DNA, the CDR3 is TGTGCCAGCAGGGGACAGGGGACTGAAGCTTTCTTT. The whole variable domain, remainder taken from reference TRBV25-1 and TRBJ1-1, is EADIYQTPRYLVIGTGKKITLECSQTMGHDKMYWYQQDPGMELHLIHYSYGVNSTEKGDLSSESTVSRIRTEHFPLTLESARPSHTSQYLCASRGQGTEAFFGQGTRLTVV.

This rearrangement joins TRBV5-4 to TRBJ2-7, with 7 positions matching TRBD1. The V segment lost 0 bases and the J segment 3 bases; nucleotides outside the gene matches: 3. CDR1 SGHNT and CDR2 YYREEE come from the germline V gene (reference sequence). CDR3 size: 14 residues. CDR3 loop: CASSLDRGHYEQYF. Here the CDR3 DNA reads TGTGCCAGCAGCTTGGACAGGGGCCACTACGAGCAGTACTTC.

The chain recombines TRBV5-1 with TRBJ1-1; unclear D gene. Germline CDR1 reads SGHRS; CDR2 reads YFSETQ. CDR3 length: 13 residues. Between the trimmed V and J ends, which lost 4 bases and 2 bases, there was a span of 9 bases. The chain's CDR3 is CASSSQVNTEAFF. CDR3 nucleotides: TGCGCCAGCAGCAGCCAAGTAAACACTGAAGCTTTCTTT.

The chain has TRBV18 and TRBJ2-7; no clear D. The CDR3 extends over 13 amino acids. V lost 6 bases to trimming and J lost 1 base, with 10 bases between them. CDR1 and CDR2 (germline): KGHSH, LQKENI. The CDR3 nucleotides read TGTGCCAGCTCTCAGACACTTTCCTACGAGCAGTACTTC. Residues: CASSQTLSYEQYF.